This T cell receptor beta chain is drawn from a study of Ad26.COV2.S vaccination and SARS-CoV-2 variants. This CDR3 has 12 residues. Trimming at V came to 7 bases and at J to 4 bases, leaving 3 bases not matched to a gene. Germline V gives CDR1 ENHRY, CDR2 SYGVKD. Here immunoSEQ multiplex PCR was the method, and the copy in TCRdb shows in-frame clones only, minus some. The sample contains around 170,000 clones, around 88% of which appear only once. General study results and limits: Vaccine and placebo groups showed comparable non-spike TCR breadth. Possibly, TCR breadth and depth analyses underestimated total T cell responses. People given the vaccine had a wider spike-specific TCR breadth than placebo recipients did.

Of note for this clone: The antigen remains undetermined.

The source is a human donor who had recovered from COVID-19. The chain has TRBV10-3 and TRBJ2-7, with TRBD1 matching 8 bases. The material was peripheral blood, obtained after recovery from COVID-19. CDR3 residues: CAITDRGYEQYF. CDR3 nucleotides: TGTGCCATCACCGACAGGGGTTACGAGCAGTACTTC.